The clone carrying this TCR beta chain was recorded many times. What it binds is not known. TCRdb re-derived calls from the RT-PCR reads in MiXCR, one entry per CDR3 protein. This repertoire shows 200,000 to 300,000 distinct CDR3 sequences, more than 10% found once; its top ten account for 7.8%. These data come from a study of response to subunit inactivated influenza vaccine. Study-level results: Authors proposed each seasonal influenza vaccination draws in few new T cells.

From germline, CDR1 is SGHDN and CDR2 FVKESK. V lost 1 base, J lost 4 bases, and 6 bases lay in between. The CDR3 consists of 13 residues. Sequencing was performed on non-naive T cells sorted from PBMCs, taken about 14 days before vaccination. V is TRBV14 and J is TRBJ2-3; D perhaps matches TRBD1 (5 bases). The source is a man aged 50-59 years who received an inactivated influenza vaccine. CDR3 DNA: TGTGCCAGCAGCCAAGGGGGCGCAGATACGCAGTATTTT. It is translated as CASSQGGADTQYF.